A selection of T cell receptor beta chains follows, all from one sample in a study of OX40 agonist ivuxolimab in advanced cancers. Measured with immunoSEQ multiplex PCR; TCRdb has only the in-frame clones, and not every one. The sample yields tens of thousands of clones, about 90% seen once. The sequences come from CD4+ or CD8+ T cells sorted from blood, collected in a trial of the OX40 agonist ivuxolimab. These receptors came from an adult with an advanced solid tumor such as melanoma, head and neck, liver or kidney cancer. Both conserved end residues are part of each CDR3. The D gene is left open where the match is weak. Clone size is not always given. Where it is, it says once, few, many or a class for expanded clones.

few TRBJ2-7 - TRBV6-5 TGTGCCAGCAGCCTCGCCGGATGGCACGAGCAGTACTTC CASSLAGWHEQYF
- TRBJ1-6 - TRBV4-1 TGCGCCAGCAGCCAAGGGGCCAGCTATAATTCACCCCTCCACTTT CASSQGASYNSPLHF
- TRBJ1-1 - TRBV25-1 TGTGCCAGCAGTGTAATACCGGGAACTGAAGCTTTCTTT CASSVIPGTEAFF
- TRBJ2-4 - TRBV5-6 TGTGCCAGCAGCCTGACCCCGGACACTTTTGGGAACATTCAGTACTTC CASSLTPDTFGNIQYF
- TRBJ1-5 TRBD1 TRBV5-4 TGTGCCAGCAGCCCGACCGACAGGGCCAGCAATCAGCCCCAGCATTTT CASSPTDRASNQPQHF
- TRBJ1-1 - TRBV2 TGTGCCAGCAGTCCAGGGAGCACTGAAGCTTTCTTT CASSPGSTEAFF
once TRBJ1-2 TRBD1 TRBV11-2 TGTGCCAGCAGCTTAGGGACAGGGTCCTATGGCTACACCTTC CASSLGTGSYGYTF
- TRBJ2-1 TRBD2 TRBV4-1 TGCGCCAGCAGCCAAGATGAATCGGGGGGGGCATACAATGAGCAGTTCTTC CASSQDESGGAYNEQFF
- TRBJ2-7 TRBD1 TRBV7-9 TGTGCCAGCAGCTGGACAGGGTTCGAGCAGTACTTC CASSWTGFEQYF
- TRBJ1-5 - TRBV7-6 TGTGCCAGCAGCCGGGGGGGGAATCAGCCCCAGCATTTT CASSRGGNQPQHF
- TRBJ2-2 TRBD1 TRBV7-2 TGTGCCAGCAGCTCCGGGACAGGGAACACCGGGGAGCTGTTTTTT CASSSGTGNTGELFF
- TRBJ2-1 TRBD2 TRBV11-2 TGTGCCAGCAGCCTGGTGAAACTAGCGGGTTACAATGAGCAGTTCTTC CASSLVKLAGYNEQFF
- TRBJ2-7 TRBD1 TRBV6-5 TGTGCCAGCAGCTCAAGGGACAGGAGCTCCTACGAGCAGTACTTC CASSSRDRSSYEQYF
- TRBJ1-1 TRBD1 TRBV2 TGTGCCAGCAGTACAAGACAGGGGAGTACTGAAGCTTTCTTT CASSTRQGSTEAFF
- TRBJ2-1 TRBD2 TRBV4-3 TGCGCCAGCAGCCAAGGGACTAGCGGGTCGTACAATGAGCAGTTCTTC CASSQGTSGSYNEQFF
- TRBJ1-5 TRBD1 TRBV2 TGTGCCAGCAGGGACAGGGGAGAGTTCAATCAGCCCCAGCATTTT CASRDRGEFNQPQHF
- TRBJ1-3 TRBD1 TRBV7-9 TGTGCCAGCAGGCTCACAAAAGCCCGGGACAGGGACTCTGGAAACACCATATATTTT CASRLTKARDRDSGNTIYF
- TRBJ2-2 - TRBV7-6 TGTGCCAGCAGCTCAGAGACCGAGAACACCGGGGAGCTGTTTTTT CASSSETENTGELFF
- TRBJ2-1 - TRBV7-9 TGTGCCAGCAGCTTAGGGTTCAATGAGCAGTTCTTC CASSLGFNEQFF
- TRBJ2-5 - TRBV10-3 TGTGCCATCAGTGAACAGGGGAGGGGCGAGACCCAGTACTTC CAISEQGRGETQYF
- TRBJ1-4 - TRBV4-1 TGCGCCAGCAGCCAGACAGAAATTACTAATGAAAAACTGTTTTTT CASSQTEITNEKLFF
- TRBJ2-7 TRBD1 TRBV5-1 TGCGCCAGCAGCTTTCTGACAGGGACCTACGAGCAGTACTTC CASSFLTGTYEQYF
- TRBJ1-1 - TRBV7-9 TGTGCCAGCAGCTCCTCGGTGGACACTGAAGCTTTCTTT CASSSSVDTEAFF
- TRBJ1-1 - TRBV10-1 TGCGCCACCATGAGAAAGGACACTGAAGCTTTCTTT CATMRKDTEAFF
once TRBJ2-7 - TRBV12-2 TGTGCAAGTCGCTTAGTAGGCCGGCCGGGACAGGGCTACTACGAGCAGTACTTC CASRLVGRPGQGYYEQYF
- TRBJ2-2 TRBD1 TRBV4-1 TGCGCCAGCAGCCAAGGAGGCTTCGCAGGGGGTTCCGGGGAGCTGTTTTTT CASSQGGFAGGSGELFF
once TRBJ1-4 TRBD1 TRBV7-9 TGTGCCAGCACCCCCGGGACAGGGCACGAAAAACTGTTTTTT CASTPGTGHEKLFF
- TRBJ2-7 - TRBV19 TGTGCCAGTAGTACCGGGCCTTCCTACGAGCAGTACTTC CASSTGPSYEQYF
- TRBJ1-5 - TRBV4-1 TGCGCCAGCAGCCAAGTCGCAGTTAGCAATCAGCCCCAGCATTTT CASSQVAVSNQPQHF
- TRBJ2-1 - TRBV25-1 TGTGCCAGCAGTGAATTGCAGAGCAGTGAGCAGTTCTTC CASSELQSSEQFF
- TRBJ2-7 TRBD1 TRBV28 TGTGCCAGCGGACAGGGTTTTTACGAGCAGTACTTC CASGQGFYEQYF
few TRBJ2-2 - TRBV10-1 TGCGCCAGCAGTGACCCAGGGGACACCGGGGAGCTGTTTTTT CASSDPGDTGELFF
- TRBJ2-2 - TRBV7-2 TGTGCCAGCAGCCCCCGCGGGGCGGGGGCCTCGTCGAACACCGGGGAGCTGTTTTTT CASSPRGAGASSNTGELFF
once TRBJ2-2 TRBD1 TRBV5-4 TGTGCCAGCAGCTTGAGACAGGGAAACACCGGGGAGCTGTTTTTT CASSLRQGNTGELFF
- TRBJ2-3 TRBD2 TRBV13 TGTGCCAGCCTACCCGCGGGGCGGGGGGGCCGGATAGATACGCAGTATTTT CASLPAGRGGRIDTQYF
- TRBJ2-7 TRBD2 TRBV6-5 TGTGCCAGCAGGACGGGGCCTAGCGGTGGGTACGAGCAGTACTTC CASRTGPSGGYEQYF
- TRBJ2-7 TRBD1 TRBV7-6 TGTGCCAGCAGCTTGGAGGACAGGTCCAACTCCTACGAGCAGTACTTC CASSLEDRSNSYEQYF
- TRBJ1-2 - TRBV27 TGTGCCAGCAGCCCGAGCGGCGGCTATGGCTACACCTTC CASSPSGGYGYTF
- TRBJ1-1 - TRBV9 TGTGCCAGCAGCGTAGGCACAGGGATCTCCTTGAACACTGAAGCTTTCTTT CASSVGTGISLNTEAFF
- TRBJ2-7 - TRBV19 TGTGCCAGTAGTATGGGGCGGGGGCCCCTGTTTGCCGAGCAGTACTTC CASSMGRGPLFAEQYF
- TRBJ1-1 TRBD1 TRBV19 TGTGCCAGTAGTATAGGACAGGGAAGCACTGAAGCTTTCTTT CASSIGQGSTEAFF
- TRBJ1-5 - TRBV6-5 TGTGCCAGCAGCAAAACAACGGGGAGCAATCAGCCCCAGCATTTT CASSKTTGSNQPQHF
- TRBJ2-7 - TRBV10-3 TGTGCCATCAGTGCCTACCTTATGACAGAATTGTGGGAGCAGTACTTC CAISAYLMTELWEQYF
- TRBJ1-2 - TRBV27 TGTGCCAGCAGTTTATCGAGAGCAGGGAATGGCTACACCTTC CASSLSRAGNGYTF
- TRBJ2-7 TRBD2 TRBV4-2 TGTGCCAGCAGCCAAGAAGAGGCGGGGGGGCGCTACGAGCAGTACTTC CASSQEEAGGRYEQYF
- TRBJ2-7 TRBD2 TRBV4-3 TGCGCCAGCAGCCAAGAAAAGACTAGCGGGGGCCTTAGCCCCTACGAGCAGTACTTC CASSQEKTSGGLSPYEQYF
- TRBJ2-7 - TRBV7-2 TGTGCCAGCAGCTGGGGGGTTTCCGCAACCTACGAGCAGTACTTC CASSWGVSATYEQYF
- TRBJ2-3 TRBD2 TRBV29-1 TGCAGCGTTGACGGGCTAGCGGGGTCAAAAGATACGCAGTATTTT CSVDGLAGSKDTQYF
- TRBJ2-7 - TRBV4-2 TGTGCCAGCAGCCAATTTGGTGATTACGAGCAGTACTTC CASSQFGDYEQYF
once TRBJ2-5 - TRBV7-9 TGTGCCAGCACCTTAGACTCCCTAGGTCCTGAGACCCAGTACTTC CASTLDSLGPETQYF
once TRBJ2-3 TRBD2 TRBV11-2 TGTGCCAGCAGCGACTCAGCGGGGCAAGCCACAGATACGCAGTATTTT CASSDSAGQATDTQYF